Presented here are 14 T cell receptor beta chains from one specimen sequenced in a study of blood T cell repertoires in COVID-19. TCRdb's copy holds only in-frame clones and misses some; the assay was immunoSEQ multiplex PCR. This table holds 30,000 to 40,000 clones, 65% to 90% found once. Sample: peripheral blood. These receptors originate from a human donor in a cohort sampled during active COVID-19.

This chain uses TRBV5-1 with TRBJ2-1, with TRBD1 as a possible D gene (6 bases). Looked up from germline, CDR1 is SGHRS and CDR2 is YFSETQ. Trimming took off 4 bases at V and 6 bases at J, with 17 bases between the two ends. The CDR3 sequence is 15 residues long. CDR3 DNA sequence: TGCGCCAGCAGCCAGACGACAGGCCCCCCCAATGAGCAGTTCTTC. This codes for CASSQTTGPPNEQFF.

The chain has TRBV6-6 and TRBJ2-5, with D maybe TRBD1 (5 bases). Germline assignment: CDR1 MNHNY and CDR2 SVGAGI (reference sequence). CDR3 length equals 15 residues. V gave up 0 bases and J gave up 2 bases, with 10 bases separating them. The CDR3 spells CASSYSLTAQETQYF. In DNA form, the CDR3 reads TGTGCCAGCAGTTACTCCCTGACAGCACAAGAGACCCAGTACTTC.

This chain links TRBV5-5 with TRBJ1-2; 7 bases line up with TRBD1. CDR1 and CDR2 from the germline V gene are SGHKS and YYEKEE (reference sequence). J was trimmed by 4 bases and V by 0 bases; bases with no gene match: 6. The CDR3 extends over 15 amino acids. Here the CDR3 DNA reads TGTGCCAGCAGCTTGGACCTTAGGGGGCCCTATGGCTACACCTTC. Its protein is CASSLDLRGPYGYTF.

This chain connects TRBV5-1 to TRBJ2-1; 10 nucleotides line up with TRBD1. V lost 0 bases to trimming and J lost 6 bases; unmatched junction nucleotides: 6. CDR1 is SGHRS, CDR2 YFSETQ, per germline. The CDR3 runs to 16 residues. CDR3 nucleotides: TGCGCCAGCAGCTTGGGGCTTGACAGGGGGCGCAATGAGCAGTTCTTC. Its translation: CASSLGLDRGRNEQFF.

The chain employs TRBV4-3 and TRBJ2-3, with TRBD2 matching 15 bases. CDR3 size: 16 residues. Trimming took 3 bases from V and 6 from J; bases not matched to a gene: 4. The germline V gene encodes CDR1 LGHNA and CDR2 YSLEER. DNA of the CDR3: TGCGCCAGCAGCCAGGGGACTAGCGGGAGGCAGGATACGCAGTATTTT. This gives the protein CASSQGTSGRQDTQYF.

The rearrangement links TRBV25-1 to TRBJ1-2; 7 positions agree with TRBD1. Germline CDR1 MGHDK, CDR2 SYGVNS. Unmatched junction bases numbered 7, after V lost 1 base and J lost 8 bases. The CDR3 is 14 residues long. The CDR3 DNA reads TGTGCCAGCAGTGAATTCGACAGGGCGGACGGCTACACCTTC. Residues: CASSEFDRADGYTF.

V is TRBV6-5 and J is TRBJ1-1; 8 nucleotides agree with TRBD1. This CDR3 is 13 amino acids long. J was trimmed by 5 bases and V by 7 bases; bases with no gene match: 6. Germline CDR1 and CDR2: MNHEY and SVGAGI. The CDR3, as DNA: TGTGCCAGCAATCAGAACAGGGGGACTGAAGCTTTCTTT. Translation: CASNQNRGTEAFF.

This chain connects TRBV10-3 to TRBJ1-4, with 11 nucleotides matching TRBD1. From germline, CDR1 is ENHRY and CDR2 SYGVKD. There are 16 residues in the CDR3. The V segment lost 0 bases and the J segment 8 bases; nucleotides outside the gene matches: 5. The chain's CDR3 is CAISESLDRGREKLFF. CDR3 nucleotides: TGTGCCATCAGTGAGTCTCTGGACAGGGGGCGAGAAAAACTGTTTTTT.

This chain uses TRBV7-3 with TRBJ2-1, with D perhaps TRBD1 (5 bases). V was trimmed by 5 bases and J by 4 bases, leaving 18 bases between them. The germline gives CDR1 SGHTA, CDR2 FQGTGA. The CDR3 runs to 16 residues. CDR3 residues: CASSLGGVGPYNEQFF. CDR3 nucleotide sequence: TGTGCCAGCAGCCTGGGTGGGGTGGGGCCTTACAATGAGCAGTTCTTC.

The chain carries TRBV5-5 and TRBJ2-3; 9 bases fit TRBD1. The germline V gene has CDR1 SGHKS and CDR2 YYEKEE (reference sequence). The V segment lost 3 bases and the J segment 2 bases; nucleotides outside the gene matches: 10. The CDR3 contains 17 residues. The CDR3 loop is CASSSGQGPSVTDTQYF. CDR3 DNA: TGTGCCAGCAGCTCCGGACAGGGGCCCTCGGTCACAGATACGCAGTATTTT.

This clone has only a few counts. The chain combines TRBV5-1 with TRBJ2-7; TRBD1 aligns across 8 bases. V gave up 5 bases and J gave up 4 bases; unmatched junction bases: 8. The CDR3 runs to 14 residues. Germline V gene data show CDR1 as SGHRS and CDR2 as YFSETQ. CDR3: CASRAGTGPYEQYF. The CDR3 coding sequence is TGCGCCAGCAGGGCCGGGACAGGACCTTACGAGCAGTACTTC.

This chain links TRBV6-6 with TRBJ1-1; tentative D call: TRBD1 (5 bases). Trimming removed 8 bases at V and 1 base at J, with 17 bases between. This CDR3 has 15 amino acids. Germline values: CDR1 MNHNY, CDR2 SVGAGI (reference sequence). CDR3 bases: TGTGCCAGCCTTTCCCGGTGGGACTCGAACACTGAAGCTTTCTTT. This encodes CASLSRWDSNTEAFF.

The rearrangement joins TRBV19 to TRBJ1-1; D ambiguous. Germline CDR1 reads LNHDA; CDR2 reads SQIVND (reference sequence). The CDR3 spans 13 residues. The V end was cut by 7 bases, the J end by 7 bases, with 16 bases between. The CDR3 region is CASTGTARIEAFF. In DNA, the CDR3 is TGTGCCAGTACCGGAACAGCTCGAATTGAAGCTTTCTTT.

This chain connects TRBV6-1 to TRBJ1-4; a possible D gene is TRBD1 (6 bases). This CDR3 comprises 15 residues. The V gene's germline CDR1 is MNHNS and CDR2 SASEGT. The germline V and J ends were trimmed by 2 bases and 8 bases, with 15 bases remaining between them. CDR3 protein: CASSEPHRVGEKLFF. The CDR3 nucleotides read TGTGCCAGCAGTGAACCCCACAGGGTAGGGGAAAAACTGTTTTTT.